This T cell receptor (beta chain) originates from a study of early T cells in non-severe SARS-CoV-2 infection. On the study more broadly: Chains stayed unpaired after sequencing of bulk RNA from unsorted whole blood.

Individual cDNA molecules each received unique molecular identifiers attached to them. Using its own MiXCR run on the 5' RACE reads, TCRdb lists one record per CDR3 protein. Of about 62,000 distinct CDR3 sequences in the sample, 8% to 10% are singletons; the top ten hold 0.95% to 1.5%. In this sample, this clonotype turned up a few times. The receptor was isolated from an adult who was a healthcare worker with PCR-confirmed SARS-CoV-2 infection or an uninfected control (not recorded which). The sequenced material came from whole blood.

The CDR3: CASINPGQPNTGELFF. CDR3 nucleotide sequence: TGTGCCAGCATTAATCCGGGACAGCCGAACACCGGGGAGCTGTTTTTT. The chain couples TRBV28 to TRBJ2-2, with 7 nucleotides matching TRBD1. This CDR3 has 16 residues. Germline loops: CDR1 MDHEN, CDR2 SYDVKM. V trimming: 7 bases; J trimming: 0 bases; junction bases outside the gene matches: 8.